This entry lists 24 T cell receptor beta chains sequenced from one sample in a study of vaccination and CD4 T cells after COVID-19. An Oncomine TCR Beta short-read assay was used to sequence the DNA from cultured CD4+ T cells. TCRdb reanalysed the PCR reads using MiXCR and keeps one entry per CDR3 protein. The data contain some 3,500 distinct CDR3 sequences, roughly 35% of them seen just once; the ten biggest clones take up 25% to 30%. Antigens of these TCRs are unknown. Documented treatment: approximately nine-day PBMC culture with coronavirus spike peptide pools or control peptides (ViraFEST assay). What was sequenced was CD4+ T cells from blood, cultured in vitro. The receptors shown here come from a human donor who had recovered from COVID-19.

This sequence joins TRBV19 and TRBJ2-2, with D possibly matching TRBD1 (6 bases). The CDR3 consists of 13 residues. With 7 bases removed from V and 7 bases from J, the gap between germline ends came to 13 bases. CDR1 is LNHDA, CDR2 SQIVND, per germline (reference sequence). The CDR3 sequence: CASTTFRGGELFF. The DNA for the CDR3 is TGTGCCAGTACCACATTCAGGGGCGGGGAGCTGTTTTTT.

The gene calls are TRBV6-1 and TRBJ2-7; 11 bases line up with TRBD1. The CDR3 contains 16 residues. V shed 6 bases and J 3 bases; nucleotides not matched to a gene: 10. Germline V CDR1 and CDR2: MNHNS, SASEGT. The CDR3 protein is CASRHTSGTGGYEQYF. The CDR3 region has the DNA TGTGCCAGCAGACACACGTCCGGGACAGGGGGCTACGAGCAGTACTTC.

V gene TRBV7-9 combines with J gene TRBJ1-1; no clear D gene. The CDR3 totals 13 residues. Germline-derived CDR1 and CDR2 are SEHNR and FQNEAQ (reference sequence). The germline V and J ends were trimmed by 5 bases and 8 bases, with 15 bases remaining between them. The CDR3 bases are TGTGCCAGCAGCGGCGCATTCGGCGACGAAGCTTTCTTT. This translates into CASSGAFGDEAFF.

Points on this clonotype: At one of its ends the junction is not consistent with the germline gene, which may arise from a read error. The V and J genes are TRBV15 and TRBJ2-1, with 7 bases that match TRBD2. The germline V gene encodes CDR1 LNHNV and CDR2 YYDKDF (reference sequence). This CDR3 has 13 amino acids. This chain's CDR3 is CATSRDGPAGSLF. The CDR3, as DNA: TGTGCCACCAGCAGAGATGGGCCAGCGGGGAGCCTCTTC.

This clonotype has just a few counts. The chain is built from TRBV19 and TRBJ1-2; D is uncertain. The CDR3 is 13 amino acids. Germline CDR1 reads LNHDA; CDR2 reads SQIVND (reference sequence). V lost 5 bases to trimming and J lost 0 bases, with 7 bases between them. CDR3 loop: CASSLYANYGYTF. The CDR3 DNA is TGTGCCAGTAGTCTCTATGCTAACTATGGCTACACCTTC.

This clonotype has only a few counts. The rearrangement joins TRBV2 to TRBJ2-3; possible D gene TRBD1, 6 bases. The CDR3 runs to 16 residues. Trimming removed 4 bases from V and 6 bases from J, with 20 bases in between. CDR1 is SNHLY, CDR2 FYNNEI, per germline. The CDR3 spells CASSGPQGWSYDTQYF. CDR3 DNA sequence: TGTGCCAGCAGTGGCCCACAGGGATGGTCTTATGATACGCAGTATTTT.

The chain is built from TRBV6-2 or TRBV6-3 and TRBJ2-1; 9 bases are a match to TRBD1. This CDR3 has 14 amino acids. The V segment lost 4 bases and the J segment 8 bases; nucleotides outside the gene matches: 6. Germline loops: CDR1 MNHEY, CDR2 SVGEGT. DNA of the CDR3: TGTGCCAGCAGTTCTCTCGGGACAGGGTATGAGCAGTTCTTC. This sequence encodes CASSSLGTGYEQFF.

Note on this clonotype: The DNA is left out, because the CDR3 cannot be placed on it with certainty; the CDR3 is given as TCRdb lists it. CDR3: CASRFQGARTDTQYFGPGTGELFF. The chain carries TRBV6-1 and TRBJ2-2; TRBD1, the table's D call, was not compared with the DNA. Per germline, CDR1 MNHNS and CDR2 SASEGT. Both ends counted, the CDR3 spans 24 residues.

The chain joins TRBV7-3 to TRBJ2-6; 10 nucleotides agree with TRBD2. This CDR3 is 17 amino acids long. Per germline, CDR1 SGHTA and CDR2 FQGTGA. With V trimmed by 5 bases and J by 1 base, 5 bases remained unmatched. This CDR3 reads CASSPSGSTSGANVLTF. The CDR3 nucleotides are TGTGCCAGCAGCCCTAGCGGGAGTACATCTGGGGCCAACGTCCTGACTTTC.

This chain connects TRBV2 to TRBJ1-4; maybe TRBD1 (5 bases). V lost 1 base to trimming and J lost 10 bases, with 13 bases between them. The germline V gene encodes CDR1 SNHLY and CDR2 FYNNEI. The CDR3 extends over 14 amino acids. CDR3 sequence (DNA): TGTGCCAGCAGTGAAGGCAGGGATGGGGGAAAACTGTTTTTT. This encodes CASSEGRDGGKLFF.

The chain has TRBV12-3 or TRBV12-4 and TRBJ2-1; the match to TRBD2 covers 8 bases. CDR3 size: 16 residues. V gave up 5 bases and J gave up 3 bases; unmatched junction bases: 9. In nucleotides, the CDR3 is TGTGCCAGCAGTGGGAAACTAGCGGAAGGCTACAATGAGCAGTTCTTC. As protein: CASSGKLAEGYNEQFF.

Sample share makes this clonotype medium-sized. The chain recombines TRBV20-1 with TRBJ2-5, with D unresolved. The CDR3 extends over 15 amino acids. Per the germline V gene, CDR1 is DFQATT and CDR2 is SNEGSKA (reference sequence). V was shortened by 0 bases and J by 1 base, with 12 bases between the two germline ends. CDR3: CSARDTARIQETQYF. CDR3 bases: TGCAGTGCTAGAGATACTGCCAGGATCCAAGAGACCCAGTACTTC.

The chain combines TRBV19 with TRBJ2-3; D remains ambiguous. Trimming took 7 bases from V and 4 from J, leaving 9 bases between them. This CDR3 has 12 residues. Germline lookup yields CDR1 LNHDA and CDR2 SQIVND (reference sequence). The CDR3 spells CASIRWADTQYF. In DNA, the CDR3 is TGTGCCAGTATACGATGGGCAGATACGCAGTATTTT. The full variable domain, its missing parts supplied by reference TRBV19 and TRBJ2-3, is DGGITQSPKYLFRKEGQNVTLSCEQNLNHDAMYWYRQDPGQGLRLIYYSQIVNDFQKGDIAEGYSVSREKKESFPLTVTSAQKNPTAFYLCASIRWADTQYFGPGTRLTVL.

This clonotype was detected once. The rearrangement uses TRBV6-5 and TRBJ2-5, with a possible D match to TRBD2 (6 bases). The length of the CDR3 is 15 residues. The V end lost 2 bases, the J end lost 4 bases, and 14 bases lay between the germline ends. Germline CDR1 and CDR2: MNHEY and SVGAGI. The CDR3 region is CASSYTGGSPETQYF. For the CDR3, the DNA is TGTGCCAGCAGTTACACCGGGGGATCACCAGAGACCCAGTACTTC.

This rearrangement joins TRBV9 to TRBJ1-6; 10 nucleotides line up with TRBD1. Germline V gene data show CDR1 as SGDLS and CDR2 as YYNGEE. The V and J ends lost 5 bases and 3 bases, in that order; junction bases with no gene match: 8. The CDR3 contains 17 residues. CDR3 amino acids: CASRFSGQGLYNSPLHF. The CDR3 region has the DNA TGTGCCAGCAGGTTCTCGGGACAGGGGCTCTATAATTCACCCCTCCACTTT.

There are a few counts of this clonotype. V is TRBV21-1 and J is TRBJ2-7; the D call of TRBD1 is as the table states it, not checked on the DNA. TRBV21-1 is a pseudogene locus. The CDR3 runs 14 residues. The CDR3 here is CASSKPQGVYEQYF. The DNA of the CDR3 is TGTGCCAGCAGCAAACCCCAGGGAGTGTACGAGCAGTACTTC.

This clonotype was counted a few times. This sequence joins TRBV7-2 and TRBJ2-1; 9 bases agree with TRBD2. CDR3 length: 18 amino acids. Per germline, CDR1 SGHTA and CDR2 FQGNSA. The V gene end was trimmed by 1 base and the J gene end by 0 bases; junction bases not matched to a gene: 7. CDR3 region: CASSLERLAELSYNEQFF. CDR3 DNA: TGTGCCAGCAGCTTAGAGAGACTAGCGGAACTCTCCTACAATGAGCAGTTCTTC. Drawing the rest from reference TRBV7-2 and TRBJ2-1, the complete variable domain is GAGVSQSPSNKVTEKGKDVELRCDPISGHTALYWYRQSLGQGLEFLIYFQGNSAPDKSGLPSDRFSAERTGGSVSTLTIQRTQQEDSAVYLCASSLERLAELSYNEQFFGPGTRLTVL.

The V and J genes are TRBV4-1 and TRBJ1-5; D unresolved. The CDR3 consists of 13 residues. Trimming pared 0 bases from V and 5 bases from J, leaving 5 bases between. CDR1 MGHRA and CDR2 YSYEKL come from the germline V gene. CDR3 in amino acids: CASSQEGDQPQHF. The CDR3 DNA follows: TGCGCCAGCAGCCAAGAAGGTGATCAGCCCCAGCATTTT.

The genes are TRBV11-2 and TRBJ2-3; 9 nucleotides line up with TRBD2. J lost 3 bases, V lost 10 bases, and 8 bases had no gene match. Germline CDR1 is SGHAT and CDR2 is FQNNGV. The CDR3 sequence is 14 residues long. The CDR3 spells CATVRRGGTDTQYF. CDR3 coding DNA: TGTGCCACCGTTCGGCGGGGGGGTACAGATACGCAGTATTTT.

This clonotype turned up a few times. The chain has TRBV24-1 and TRBJ2-2; no firm D call. Per the germline V gene, CDR1 is KGHDR and CDR2 is SFDVKD. V was trimmed by 6 bases and J by 1 base, leaving 2 bases between them. The CDR3 has 12 amino acids. CDR3 region: CATSLNTGELFF. DNA for the CDR3: TGTGCCACCAGTTTGAACACCGGGGAGCTGTTTTTT.

This chain links TRBV19 with TRBJ2-7; D assignment may be TRBD1 or TRBD2 (5 bases each). V was clipped by 7 bases and J by 0 bases, with 13 bases between them. Germline V gives CDR1 LNHDA, CDR2 SQIVND (reference sequence). This CDR3 is built from 14 residues. In DNA, the CDR3 is TGTGCCAGTAAACGGGACGGAACCTCCTACGAGCAGTACTTC. Its protein is CASKRDGTSYEQYF.

V gene TRBV10-3 combines with J gene TRBJ1-5, with 9 bases lining up with TRBD1. CDR1 and CDR2 from the germline V gene are ENHRY and SYGVKD. With 2 bases clipped from V and 8 bases from J, the junction kept 7 bases outside the gene matches. CDR3 length equals 15 residues. The DNA of the CDR3 is TGTGCCATCAGTGAGGGACAGGGGCAATTGAAGCCCCAGCATTTT. Translated, it gives CAISEGQGQLKPQHF.

This rearrangement joins TRBV12-3 or TRBV12-4 to TRBJ1-1, with TRBD1 as a possible D gene (5 bases). The V end lost 3 bases, the J end lost 4 bases, and 12 bases lay between the germline ends. There are 14 residues in the CDR3. The CDR3 protein is CASSFGGYVTEAFF. Written as DNA, the CDR3 is TGTGCCAGCAGTTTTGGGGGGTACGTCACTGAAGCTTTCTTT.

This chain joins TRBV20-1 and TRBJ2-3; TRBD2 matches at 12 bases. V shed 1 base, J shed 2 bases, and the junction held 4 bases outside the gene matches. The CDR3 contains 16 residues. Per germline, CDR1 DFQATT and CDR2 SNEGSKA (reference sequence). CDR3 sequence (DNA): TGCAGTGCTAGAGTCTCTAGCGGGAGGGCCACAGATACGCAGTATTTT. It specifies CSARVSSGRATDTQYF.